The subject of this entry is one T cell receptor (beta chain). Libraries were prepared by immunoSEQ multiplex PCR; TCRdb keeps only in-frame clonotypes and omits some of them. The sample lists about 59,000 clones; 75% to 85% were seen once. This sample is part of a study of OX40 agonist ivuxolimab in advanced cancers. Germline CDR1 and CDR2: SGHVS and FQNEAQ. The CDR3 consists of 14 residues. Between the trimmed V and J ends, which lost 2 bases and 10 bases, there was a span of 14 bases. This chain links TRBV7-8 with TRBJ1-4; D unresolved. The sample in question was CD4+ or CD8+ T cells sorted from blood, obtained in a trial of the OX40 agonist ivuxolimab. The origin of this receptor is an adult with an advanced solid tumor such as melanoma, head and neck, liver or kidney cancer. DNA for the CDR3: TGTGCCAGCAGCTTAACTGAGGCATTAGGAAAACTGTTTTTT. This gives the protein CASSLTEALGKLFF.